This T cell receptor (beta chain) was captured in a study of spatial heterogeneity in lung cancer. This clonotype is large. Its antigen remains unidentified. General observations from the study: Coverage of tumor T cells was estimated at 7% to 8% for alpha chains and about 12% for beta chains. Counts of expanded intratumoral alpha and beta TCRs tracked tumor mutation counts.

Time point in this sample: sample taken at primary tumor resection. Unsorted whole RNA of tumor, nontumor lung or frozen PBMC was sequenced. Each CDR3 protein is one row after TCRdb ran MiXCR on the 5' RACE reads. The data show roughly 3,500 distinct CDR3 sequences, 13% seen once. The CDR3 length is 14 residues. Trimming pared 0 bases from V and 6 bases from J, leaving 15 bases between. Per germline, CDR1 DFQATT and CDR2 SNEGSKA (reference sequence). The chain uses TRBV20-1 and TRBJ2-7; unclear D gene. The sequencing here drew on lung tumor tissue, taken at surgery. This sequence originates from a female donor with early-stage non-small cell lung cancer. The CDR3 nucleotides read TGCAGTGCTAGAGATGGTCTAGACTTAGCCGAGCAGTACTTC. Residues: CSARDGLDLAEQYF.